Following are 26 T cell receptor beta chains from one sample sequenced in a study of early T cells in non-severe SARS-CoV-2 infection. From the 5' RACE reads, TCRdb called clonotypes with MiXCR, one entry per CDR3 protein. In the table there are 26,000 or so distinct CDR3 sequences, 5.1% of which are singletons. Sequencing was performed on whole blood. The source is an adult who was a healthcare worker with PCR-confirmed SARS-CoV-2 infection or an uninfected control (not recorded which).

This clonotype was recorded at least ten times. The V and J genes are TRBV9 and TRBJ1-5; TRBD1 matches at 7 bases. The CDR3 contains 14 residues. Germline CDR1 is SGDLS and CDR2 is YYNGEE. After removal of 3 bases from V and 6 bases from J, the junction contained 6 bases not matched to a gene. This chain's CDR3 is CASSANRGTQPQHF. The CDR3 DNA is TGTGCCAGCAGCGCCAACAGGGGAACTCAGCCCCAGCATTTT.

This clonotype has a count of ten or more. This rearrangement joins TRBV11-2 to TRBJ2-5; 9 bases are a match to TRBD1. CDR1 and CDR2 (germline): SGHAT, FQNNGV. The V and J ends lost 6 bases and 0 bases, in that order; junction bases with no gene match: 5. The CDR3 runs 15 residues. The CDR3 coding sequence is TGTGCCAGCAGACTAGGGGACAGGGACCAAGAGACCCAGTACTTC. Amino acid sequence: CASRLGDRDQETQYF.

This clonotype occurred a few times. The chain is built from TRBV18 and TRBJ1-1; D remains unclear. V lost 3 bases and J lost 4, with 9 bases in between. The germline V gene has CDR1 KGHSH and CDR2 LQKENI. The CDR3 is made up of 13 amino acids. The DNA for the CDR3 is TGTGCCAGCTCACCCGAGGGAATCACTGAAGCTTTCTTT. This sequence encodes CASSPEGITEAFF.

In this sample, this clonotype turned up many times. The rearrangement uses TRBV10-1 and TRBJ2-1; 8 bases are shared with TRBD2. V was clipped by 3 bases and J by 0 bases; unmatched bases: 10. Germline CDR1 WNHNN, CDR2 SYGVQD (reference sequence). There are 18 residues in the CDR3. CDR3 nucleotide sequence: TGCGCCAGCAGTGATAGGACTAGCCCTCTTAGCTCCTACAATGAGCAGTTCTTC. Its protein product is CASSDRTSPLSSYNEQFF.

This clonotype was observed at least ten times. This rearrangement joins TRBV28 to TRBJ1-2; 8 bases fit TRBD1. Germline CDR1 is MDHEN and CDR2 is SYDVKM. The CDR3 is 15 amino acids. V trimming: 8 bases; J trimming: 5 bases; junction bases outside the gene matches: 13. CDR3 amino acids: CASGTGTFEGYGYTF. DNA of the CDR3: TGTGCCAGCGGGACAGGAACCTTCGAGGGGTATGGCTACACCTTC.

This clonotype has a count of ten or more. V gene TRBV7-2 combines with J gene TRBJ2-7; the D call may be TRBD1 or TRBD2 (5 bases each). Germline CDR1 reads SGHTA; CDR2 reads FQGNSA. CDR3 size: 12 residues. The germline V and J ends were trimmed by 5 bases and 4 bases, with 9 bases remaining between them. CDR3 sequence reads: CASSRGEYEQYF. CDR3 DNA sequence: TGTGCCAGCAGCCGAGGGGAATACGAGCAGTACTTC.

This clonotype occurred many times. The chain joins TRBV11-2 to TRBJ2-6; no definite D call. Between the trimmed V and J ends, which lost 10 bases and 2 bases, there was a span of 6 bases. The germline gives CDR1 SGHAT, CDR2 FQNNGV. The CDR3 runs to 12 residues. The CDR3 DNA reads as TGTGCCACCCGCCCTGGGGCCAACGTCCTGACTTTC. Its translation: CATRPGANVLTF.

This clonotype was detected a few times. Sequence at one end of the junction differs from germline and may be a read error. The gene calls are TRBV20-1 and TRBJ1-2; D call uncertain. Germline V gene lookup returns CDR1 DFQATT and CDR2 SNEGSKA (reference sequence). The length of the CDR3 is 13 residues. Here the CDR3 reads CSAAGPANHGYTF. CDR3 DNA sequence: TGCAGTGCTGCCGGTCCCGCTAACCATGGCTACACCTTC.

At least ten counts were recorded for this clonotype. The rearrangement uses TRBV16 and TRBJ1-2; 7 bases line up with TRBD1. The CDR3 contains 14 residues. Trimming at V came to 2 bases and at J to 7 bases, leaving 7 bases not matched to a gene. Germline CDR1 reads KGHSY; CDR2 reads FQNENV. CDR3 DNA sequence: TGTGCCAGCAGCCAACAGGGGGGAGCTCCTGGCTACACCTTC. Amino acids: CASSQQGGAPGYTF.

This clonotype showed up many times. J is TRBJ2-7 and V is TRBV4-1; D perhaps matches TRBD2 (6 bases). The CDR3 totals 15 residues. V lost 0 bases, J lost 3 bases, and 12 bases lay in between. Germline assignment: CDR1 MGHRA and CDR2 YSYEKL. CDR3 region: CASSQEGGGSYEQYF. CDR3 coding DNA: TGCGCCAGCAGCCAAGAAGGTGGAGGGAGCTACGAGCAGTACTTC.

The sample holds a few counts of this clonotype. The V gene is TRBV9, the J gene TRBJ1-1, with a weak D call TRBD1 (6 bases). V shed 1 base and J shed 2 bases, with 9 bases lying between them. The germline gives CDR1 SGDLS, CDR2 YYNGEE. The CDR3 runs to 14 residues. The CDR3 nucleotides read TGTGCCAGCAGCGTATTGGACAGCAACACTGAAGCTTTCTTT. Translated: CASSVLDSNTEAFF.

A few counts support this clonotype. This chain joins TRBV5-8 and TRBJ2-3; TRBD1 aligns across 7 bases. Per germline, CDR1 SGHTS and CDR2 YDEGEE. The J segment lost 6 bases and the V segment lost 5 bases, leaving 12 bases of the junction unmatched. The CDR3 consists of 15 residues. CDR3 loop: CASSFWKKQGDTQYF. CDR3 bases: TGTGCCAGCAGTTTCTGGAAAAAACAGGGGGATACGCAGTATTTT.

This clonotype was detected many times. This sequence joins TRBV5-1 and TRBJ1-1, with D uncertain. V was trimmed by 0 bases and J by 1 base, leaving 7 bases between them. Per germline, CDR1 SGHRS and CDR2 YFSETQ. The CDR3 has 14 residues. The CDR3 loop reads CASSLDSQNTEAFF. For the CDR3, the DNA is TGCGCCAGCAGCTTGGACAGTCAGAACACTGAAGCTTTCTTT.

The V gene is TRBV5-1, the J gene TRBJ1-1; D unclear. Germline-derived CDR1 and CDR2 are SGHRS and YFSETQ. Trimming took 5 bases from V and 0 from J, leaving 11 bases between them. This CDR3 region has 14 residues. The CDR3: CASSSMGMNTEAFF. The CDR3, as DNA: TGCGCCAGCAGTTCGATGGGGATGAACACTGAAGCTTTCTTT.

This clonotype is termed medium-sized (0.01 to 0.1%). The chain combines TRBV12-5 with TRBJ2-1; D remains unclear. CDR1 is LGHNT, CDR2 FRNRAP, per germline. V lost 5 bases and J 5 bases, leaving 10 bases between the germline ends. The CDR3 contains 13 residues. The CDR3 nucleotides read TGTGCTAGTGGTGCCACCCGGCACAATGAGCAGTTCTTC. This sequence encodes CASGATRHNEQFF.

The sample holds many counts of this clonotype. The rearrangement uses TRBV5-1 and TRBJ1-3; D remains ambiguous. V was clipped by 0 bases and J by 0 bases, with 10 bases between them. The CDR3 totals 16 residues. Germline V CDR1 and CDR2: SGHRS, YFSETQ. Here the CDR3 DNA reads TGCGCCAGCAGCTTGGGGTTCGGGCACTCTGGAAACACCATATATTTT. It specifies CASSLGFGHSGNTIYF.

In its sample, this clonotype is medium-sized (0.01 to 0.1%). The chain employs TRBV4-2 and TRBJ1-4, with D tentatively TRBD1 (5 bases). Germline-derived CDR1 and CDR2 are LGHNA and YNFKEQ. The length of the CDR3 is 15 residues. Trimming pared 1 base from V and 7 bases from J, leaving 13 bases between. The CDR3 reads CASSQAGTLGEKLFF. The DNA for the CDR3 is TGTGCCAGCAGCCAAGCCGGGACTTTAGGTGAAAAACTGTTTTTT.

This clonotype was recorded many times. The genes are TRBV5-1 and TRBJ2-1; 12 positions agree with TRBD2. Trimming cost V 0 bases and J 3 bases; bases outside gene matches: 7. Germline V CDR1 and CDR2: SGHRS, YFSETQ. The CDR3 contains 18 residues. The CDR3 coding sequence is TGCGCCAGCAGCTTGGCCACTACTAGCGGGGGGATCTACAATGAGCAGTTCTTC. Protein: CASSLATTSGGIYNEQFF.

The genes are TRBV29-1 and TRBJ2-7; D possibly uses TRBD1 or TRBD2 (5 bases each). The CDR3 totals 11 residues. V lost 7 bases, J lost 2 bases, and 9 bases lay in between. Germline-derived CDR1 and CDR2 are SQVTM and ANQGSEA. The CDR3 bases are TGCAGCGCCGGGACGGCCTACGAGCAGTACTTC. Translating gives CSAGTAYEQYF.

The chain carries TRBV29-1 and TRBJ1-1, with TRBD1 as a possible D gene (6 bases). Trimming stripped 7 bases from V and 1 base from J, with 13 bases between. The CDR3 has 13 amino acids. Germline values: CDR1 SQVTM, CDR2 ANQGSEA. In DNA form, the CDR3 reads TGCAGCGGTGGGGGCAGGGGGAACACTGAAGCTTTCTTT. This encodes CSGGGRGNTEAFF.

This clonotype was seen many times. The genes are TRBV27 and TRBJ2-1; D unresolved. The CDR3 length is 14 residues. The V gene lost 3 bases and the J gene lost 6 bases, with 12 bases spanning the gap. In germline, CDR1 is MNHEY, CDR2 SMNVEV (reference sequence). CDR3 sequence: CASSFRPIGNEQFF. The CDR3 DNA reads as TGTGCCAGCAGTTTCCGGCCGATCGGCAATGAGCAGTTCTTC.

In its sample, this clonotype ranks as medium-sized. V is TRBV30 and J is TRBJ2-7; the D is unclear. Germline-derived CDR1 and CDR2 are GTSNPN and SVGIG (reference sequence). The CDR3 is 11 residues long. Trimming stripped 3 bases from V and 1 base from J, with 4 bases between. The CDR3 DNA follows: TGTGCCTGGAGGATTTCCTACGAGCAGTACTTC. Protein: CAWRISYEQYF.

This clonotype was counted many times. The chain uses TRBV30 and TRBJ1-3; 9 nucleotides align to TRBD1. The V segment lost 5 bases and the J segment 0 bases; nucleotides outside the gene matches: 8. The CDR3 has 16 amino acids. Looked up from germline, CDR1 is GTSNPN and CDR2 is SVGIG (reference sequence). CDR3 DNA: TGTGCCTGGGGTTCGGGACAGGGAACCTCTGGAAACACCATATATTTT. Residues: CAWGSGQGTSGNTIYF.

A few counts support this clonotype. The chain links TRBV15 to TRBJ2-4; possibly TRBD1 or TRBD2 for D (6 bases each). This CDR3 is 17 amino acids long. V lost 0 bases and J lost 1, with 13 bases in between. Germline assignment: CDR1 LNHNV and CDR2 YYDKDF (reference sequence). The CDR3 spells CATSRDRGGLAKNIQYF. The CDR3 DNA reads as TGTGCCACCAGCAGAGATCGAGGGGGGTTGGCCAAAAACATTCAGTACTTC.

This clonotype has more than one count but fewer than ten. The chain combines TRBV7-9 with TRBJ2-2, with unresolved D. Per germline, CDR1 SEHNR and CDR2 FQNEAQ (reference sequence). This CDR3 is 13 amino acids long. The V end lost 2 bases, the J end lost 5 bases, and 6 bases lay between the germline ends. The CDR3, as DNA: TGTGCCAGCAGCTTACAGACAACCGGGGAGCTGTTTTTT. It encodes CASSLQTTGELFF.

This clonotype showed up many times. The chain couples TRBV10-2 to TRBJ1-3, with a weak D call TRBD1 (5 bases). Between the trimmed V and J ends, which lost 7 bases and 4 bases, there was a span of 11 bases. Germline CDR1 is WSHSY and CDR2 is SAAADI. This CDR3 comprises 13 residues. Written as DNA, the CDR3 is TGCGCCAGCACAGGGTCCGTCGGAAACACCATATATTTT. Protein product: CASTGSVGNTIYF.